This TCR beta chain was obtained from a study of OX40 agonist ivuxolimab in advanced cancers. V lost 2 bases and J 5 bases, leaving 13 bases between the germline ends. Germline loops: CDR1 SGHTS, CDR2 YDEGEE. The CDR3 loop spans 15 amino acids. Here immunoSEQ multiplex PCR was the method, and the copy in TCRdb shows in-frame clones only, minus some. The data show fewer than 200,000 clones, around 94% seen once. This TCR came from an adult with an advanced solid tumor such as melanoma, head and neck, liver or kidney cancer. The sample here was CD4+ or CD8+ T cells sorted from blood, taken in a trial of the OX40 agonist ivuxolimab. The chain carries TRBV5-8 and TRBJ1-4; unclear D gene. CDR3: CASSFSGKENEKLFF. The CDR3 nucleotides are TGTGCCAGCAGCTTCTCCGGAAAAGAGAATGAAAAACTGTTTTTT.